The 5 T cell receptor beta chains given below trace back to one sample, sequenced in a study of T-cell memory formation after mild COVID-19 (dated by TCRdb to the early 2020s). Library construction relied on 5' RACE. This sample was sequenced with an Illumina NovaSeq 6000. TCRdb cleaned the public reads at Q25 with fastp, built clones with MiXCR and kept in-frame beta chains. Each entry merges the rows of one CDR3 protein and shows their most common DNA and genes. The table for this sample lists 90,000 to 130,000 distinct CDR3 sequences; roughly a sixth of them were counted only once. Roughly 6% of the sample lies in the top ten. Sample: PBMCs or a T cell subset sorted from them (not recorded which). These receptors all stem from a man between 18 and 29 years old who had mild COVID-19 (a few samples of this study predate the infection). The sample titles of this study are shuffled in the database, so cell type and time point are left out; the donor was told from shared clones.

This rearrangement joins TRBV5-1 to TRBJ1-2, with 7 bases aligning to TRBD1. V shed 4 bases and J 6 bases; nucleotides not matched to a gene: 9. The CDR3 sequence is 14 residues long. Germline CDR1 reads SGHRS; CDR2 reads YFSETQ. The CDR3 DNA sequence: TGCGCCAGCAGCCAACTGACAGGGTCGGATGGCTACACCTTC. This sequence encodes CASSQLTGSDGYTF.

This clonotype was seen at least ten times. The chain is built from TRBV6-6 and TRBJ2-5; D uncertain. The V end was cut by 5 bases, the J end by 3 bases, with 4 bases between. This CDR3 is built from 11 residues. Germline assignment: CDR1 MNHNY and CDR2 SVGAGI (reference sequence). The CDR3 DNA sequence: TGTGCCAGCAGTCCCGAAGAGACCCAGTACTTC. Its protein product is CASSPEETQYF.

This chain joins TRBV3-1 and TRBJ2-1; tentative D call: TRBD2 (5 bases). The CDR3 spans 13 residues. The germline V gene encodes CDR1 LGHDT and CDR2 YNNKEL (reference sequence). V was pared by 2 bases and J by 9 bases, with 11 bases between. The CDR3 nucleotides read TGTGCCAGCAGCCAATCGACCGAGGGTGAGCAGTTCTTC. This encodes CASSQSTEGEQFF.

This clonotype was detected a few times. V and J are TRBV5-1 and TRBJ2-6; D is unclear. CDR1 is SGHRS, CDR2 YFSETQ, per germline. Trimming pared 2 bases from V and 2 bases from J, leaving 5 bases between. CDR3 size: 14 residues. CDR3 bases: TGCGCCAGCAGCTTCCGTACTGGGGCCAACGTCCTGACTTTC. This sequence encodes CASSFRTGANVLTF.

This clonotype was detected a few times. CDR3 loop: CASSIAPASGELFF. CDR3 coding DNA: TGCGCCAGCAGCATTGCCCCAGCGTCCGGGGAGCTGTTTTTT. This sequence joins TRBV5-1 and TRBJ2-2, with D uncertain. Trimming shortened V by 4 bases and J by 6 bases, and 13 bases separated the two germline ends. In germline, CDR1 is SGHRS, CDR2 YFSETQ. This CDR3 is built from 14 residues.